This entry lists 18 T cell receptor beta chains sequenced from one sample in a study of blood T cell repertoires in COVID-19. TCRdb keeps only in-frame clones here, not all; method: immunoSEQ multiplex PCR. This repertoire shows 50,000 to 60,000 clones, roughly 90% found once; its top ten account for around 9.3%. What was sequenced was peripheral blood. These receptors all come from a man aged 55 to 70 with active COVID-19.

The V call is TRBV11-2, the J call TRBJ2-7, with TRBD1 matching 8 bases. The V gene's germline CDR1 is SGHAT and CDR2 FQNNGV. Unmatched junction bases numbered 1, after V lost 0 bases and J lost 3 bases. The CDR3 runs to 14 residues. CDR3 loop: CASSLDRGLYEQYF. The CDR3 nucleotides are TGTGCCAGCAGCTTAGACAGGGGGCTCTACGAGCAGTACTTC.

This chain links TRBV7-9 with TRBJ2-7, with a weak D call TRBD2 (6 bases). V gave up 3 bases and J gave up 2 bases, with 8 bases separating them. The CDR3 is made up of 13 amino acids. Germline V gene sequence: CDR1 SEHNR, CDR2 FQNEAQ (reference sequence). As DNA, the CDR3 is TGTGCCAGCAGCTTCGGGACTGCCTACGAGCAGTACTTC. Translated, it gives CASSFGTAYEQYF.

The chain uses TRBV5-1 and TRBJ2-1; 9 bases fit TRBD2. CDR1 is SGHRS and CDR2 is YFSETQ in the germline V gene. The CDR3 loop spans 16 amino acids. V lost 4 bases to trimming and J lost 0 bases; unmatched junction nucleotides: 5. CDR3 protein: CASSRISGSSYNEQFF. The CDR3 nucleotides read TGCGCCAGCAGCCGGATTAGCGGGAGCTCCTACAATGAGCAGTTCTTC.

In regard to this clone: Mismatch with germline at one junction end may stem from a read error. The chain is built from TRBV6-1 and TRBJ1-5; D remains ambiguous. Germline CDR1 is MNHNS and CDR2 is SASEGT. This CDR3 spans 12 amino acids. The CDR3 sequence: CASREGDQPQHF. Written as DNA, the CDR3 is TGTGCCAGCAGGGAAGGAGATCAGCCCCAGCATTTT.

V is TRBV7-2 and J is TRBJ1-1; no reliable D call. V was clipped by 0 bases and J by 3 bases, with 5 bases between them. CDR1 SGHTA and CDR2 FQGNSA come from the germline V gene. This CDR3 region has 13 residues. CDR3 in amino acids: CASSLAADTEAFF. CDR3 in DNA: TGTGCCAGCAGCTTAGCGGCGGACACTGAAGCTTTCTTT.

V is TRBV10-3 and J is TRBJ1-2; D uncertain. The germline V gene encodes CDR1 ENHRY and CDR2 SYGVKD. CDR3 size: 16 residues. The V end lost 0 bases, the J end lost 4 bases, and 15 bases lay between the germline ends. The DNA for the CDR3 is TGTGCCATCAGTGAGTCGCCTCTTGGCAATGGCTATGGCTACACCTTC. It yields the protein CAISESPLGNGYGYTF.

V usage is TRBV4-1 and J usage is TRBJ1-1; weak D call: TRBD1 (5 bases). Germline V gene data show CDR1 as MGHRA and CDR2 as YSYEKL. CDR3 size: 16 residues. V lost 3 bases to trimming and J lost 4 bases, with 18 bases between them. Here the CDR3 reads CASSQKRTGVVTEAFF. CDR3 bases: TGCGCCAGCAGCCAGAAGAGAACAGGCGTTGTCACTGAAGCTTTCTTT.

The CDR3 loop is CASSELAGGPNTGELFF. CDR3 sequence (DNA): TGCGCCAGCAGTGAACTAGCGGGAGGGCCGAACACCGGGGAGCTGTTTTTT. This chain links TRBV10-1 with TRBJ2-2; 13 positions agree with TRBD2. CDR1 WNHNN and CDR2 SYGVQD come from the germline V gene (reference sequence). This CDR3 comprises 17 residues. With V trimmed by 3 bases and J by 0 bases, 1 base remained unmatched.

This chain links TRBV9 with TRBJ2-1; maybe TRBD2 (6 bases). The CDR3 sequence is 16 residues long. Germline V gene data show CDR1 as SGDLS and CDR2 as YYNGEE. Trimming left V 3 bases short and J 2 bases short, with 15 bases between. CDR3 coding DNA: TGTGCCAGCAGCGATCCCCGGGTAGCGGCCTACAATGAGCAGTTCTTC. This gives the protein CASSDPRVAAYNEQFF.

This chain links TRBV14 with TRBJ2-1; no definite D call. CDR1 is SGHDN and CDR2 is FVKESK in the germline V gene. V lost 7 bases to trimming and J lost 0 bases, with 13 bases between them. This CDR3 has 15 amino acids. In DNA form, the CDR3 reads TGTGCCAGCACCCTGCTCGACTCCTCCTACAATGAGCAGTTCTTC. It codes for CASTLLDSSYNEQFF. The full variable domain, in which reference TRBV14 and TRBJ2-1 provide the parts outside the CDR3, is EAGVTQFPSHSVIEKGQTVTLRCDPISGHDNLYWYRRVMGKEIKFLLHFVKESKQDESGMPNNRFLAERTGGTYSTLKVQPAELEDSGVYFCASTLLDSSYNEQFFGPGTRLTVL.

The chain joins TRBV4-1 to TRBJ1-2, with TRBD1 matching 9 bases. Germline CDR1 MGHRA, CDR2 YSYEKL. This CDR3 spans 15 amino acids. V dropped 0 bases and J dropped 5; count of bases not matched to a gene: 4. The CDR3: CASSQEWTGVYGYTF. CDR3 coding DNA: TGCGCCAGCAGCCAAGAGTGGACAGGGGTTTATGGCTACACCTTC.

The V call is TRBV2, the J call TRBJ2-3; 9 bases match TRBD1. CDR1 is SNHLY, CDR2 FYNNEI, per germline. This CDR3 comprises 15 residues. Trimming took 5 bases from V and 4 from J; bases not matched to a gene: 7. The CDR3 protein is CASSLTGGAADTQYF. Here the CDR3 DNA reads TGTGCCAGCAGTTTGACAGGGGGTGCTGCAGATACGCAGTATTTT. The variable domain in full, with the rest retrieved from reference TRBV2 and TRBJ2-3, is EPEVTQTPSHQVTQMGQEVILRCVPISNHLYFYWYRQILGQKVEFLVSFYNNEISEKSEIFDDQFSVERPDGSNFTLKIRSTKLEDSAMYFCASSLTGGAADTQYFGPGTRLTVL.

CDR3 sequence (DNA): TGTGCCAGCAGCTCTTGGACAGGGTATAGCAATCAGCCCCAGCATTTT. Its translation is CASSSWTGYSNQPQHF. V is TRBV5-6 and J is TRBJ1-5; 8 bases fit TRBD1. J gave up 0 bases and V 3 bases, and 5 bases lay outside the gene matches. Looked up from germline, CDR1 is SGHDT and CDR2 is YYEEEE. The CDR3 has 16 residues.

The rearrangement uses TRBV18 and TRBJ2-1, with 11 bases matching TRBD2. CDR1 is KGHSH and CDR2 is LQKENI in the germline V gene. After removal of 3 bases from V and 7 bases from J, the junction contained 5 bases not matched to a gene. The CDR3 consists of 15 residues. Here the CDR3 reads CASSPVAGGGNEQFF. As DNA, the CDR3 is TGTGCCAGCTCACCGGTAGCGGGAGGGGGTAATGAGCAGTTCTTC.

The rearrangement links TRBV30 to TRBJ2-4; a possible D gene is TRBD2 (5 bases). Germline V gene sequence: CDR1 GTSNPN, CDR2 SVGIG (reference sequence). This CDR3 is built from 13 residues. V gave up 4 bases and J gave up 1 base, with 8 bases separating them. CDR3 bases: TGTGCCTGGACCCGAGGGGCCAAAAACATTCAGTACTTC. This gives the protein CAWTRGAKNIQYF.

The V and J genes are TRBV6-5 and TRBJ2-1, with a tentative D call TRBD2 (5 bases). Per the germline V gene, CDR1 is MNHEY and CDR2 is SVGAGI. V gave up 5 bases and J gave up 0 bases, with 8 bases separating them. The CDR3 sequence is 14 residues long. CDR3 DNA: TGTGCCAGCAGTCGGAGCGGCTCCTACAATGAGCAGTTCTTC. It specifies CASSRSGSYNEQFF.

About this clone: The junction departs from germline at one end; a sequencing error may be responsible. The chain combines TRBV20-1 with TRBJ1-1, with D maybe TRBD1 (6 bases). The germline gives CDR1 DFQATT, CDR2 SNEGSKA (reference sequence). This CDR3 has 10 amino acids. In DNA, the CDR3 is TGCAGTGCTAGTTCGCAGGGGTCCAACTTT. Translation gives CSASSQGSNF.

The rearrangement links TRBV6-5 to TRBJ2-7; 8 bases are shared with TRBD2. With V trimmed by 8 bases and J by 10 bases, 16 bases remained unmatched. Germline V lookup: CDR1 MNHEY, CDR2 SVGAGI. The CDR3 length is 14 residues. This chain's CDR3 is CASQVLAGSRSQYF. The CDR3 DNA sequence: TGTGCCAGCCAGGTGCTAGCGGGCTCCCGGAGTCAGTACTTC.